The 5 T cell receptor beta chains below all came from one sample that was sequenced in a study of HIV-infected patients and healthy controls. Whole blood was used without fractionation, so all unsorted peripheral T cells were included. Reverse transcription used about 510 ng RNA and constant-region primers for alpha and beta. Alpha and beta chain libraries were made separately by chain-specific third strand synthesis with multiplexing indices. A single record per CDR3 protein comes from TCRdb applying MiXCR to the 5' RACE reads. The sample lists more than 9,000 distinct CDR3 sequences, about 10% occurring once. The input for sequencing was blood, taken before antiretroviral therapy. The receptors shown here come from an adult with HIV infection. The donor label of this sample is uncertain.

This clonotype was observed at least ten times. The rearrangement uses TRBV5-5 and TRBJ2-6; TRBD1 aligns across 8 bases. The V segment lost 3 bases and the J segment 0 bases; nucleotides outside the gene matches: 5. In germline, CDR1 is SGHKS, CDR2 YYEKEE (reference sequence). The CDR3 has 17 residues. CDR3 amino acids: CASSWTGLTSGANVLTF. The CDR3 DNA is TGTGCCAGCAGCTGGACAGGGCTCACCTCTGGGGCCAACGTCCTGACTTTC.

The chain is built from TRBV7-2 and TRBJ2-3, with 7 bases lining up with TRBD2. The CDR3 has 15 amino acids. V gave up 7 bases and J gave up 3 bases; unmatched junction bases: 10. CDR1 and CDR2 (germline): SGHTA, FQGNSA. CDR3 region: CASTNLGLPTDTQYF. In DNA form, the CDR3 reads TGTGCCAGCACCAATTTGGGACTACCAACAGATACGCAGTATTTT.

This clonotype has at least ten counts. The CDR3, as DNA: TGTGCCAGCAGCCCTCGGGGCGCCTATCTCAATGAGCAGTTCTTC. Translating gives CASSPRGAYLNEQFF. The chain couples TRBV7-9 to TRBJ2-1; D tentatively fits TRBD1 or TRBD2 (5 bases each). Germline values: CDR1 SEHNR, CDR2 FQNEAQ (reference sequence). The CDR3 sequence is 15 residues long. V lost 5 bases and J 6 bases, leaving 17 bases between the germline ends.

This clonotype was counted at least ten times. The chain recombines TRBV5-4 with TRBJ2-2; 9 bases line up with TRBD2. Losses at the gene ends were 0 bases for V and 7 bases for J; bases not matched to a gene: 7. This CDR3 is 16 amino acids long. Germline loops: CDR1 SGHNT, CDR2 YYREEE (reference sequence). The CDR3 region is CASSLVGGGAGGELFF. In DNA, the CDR3 is TGTGCCAGCAGCTTGGTGGGCGGGGGGGCCGGCGGGGAGCTGTTTTTT.

The CDR3 loop is CASSLRAGGPGEQFF. CDR3 in DNA: TGTGCCAGCAGCTTACGAGCGGGAGGGCCCGGTGAGCAGTTCTTC. The chain couples TRBV11-2 to TRBJ2-1; TRBD2 aligns across 10 bases. V shed 2 bases, J shed 9 bases, and the junction held 7 bases outside the gene matches. CDR1 is SGHAT, CDR2 FQNNGV, per germline. The CDR3 loop spans 15 amino acids.